A single sample gave rise to the 17 T cell receptor beta chains below, sequenced in a study of blood T cell repertoires in COVID-19. Some clones are missing from TCRdb's copy, which holds only in-frame ones; the method was immunoSEQ multiplex PCR. The sample lists 200,000 to 250,000 clones, around four fifths occurring once. Sequencing was carried out using peripheral blood. The receptors were gathered from a woman in her seventies with COVID-19, enrolled during active disease.

This sequence joins TRBV12-3 or TRBV12-4 and TRBJ1-2; no clear D gene. This CDR3 region has 13 residues. Trimming left V 6 bases short and J 2 bases short, with 10 bases between. Here the CDR3 reads CASSGFSNYGYTF. The CDR3 DNA sequence: TGTGCCAGCAGCGGGTTTTCGAACTATGGCTACACCTTC.

The V and J genes are TRBV7-2 and TRBJ2-3; 7 bases align to TRBD1. The CDR3 runs 15 residues. Per germline, CDR1 SGHTA and CDR2 FQGNSA. Losses at the gene ends were 5 bases for V and 0 bases for J; bases not matched to a gene: 5. For the CDR3, the DNA is TGTGCCAGCAGCAACAGGGGTTCGAGCACAGATACGCAGTATTTT. Residues: CASSNRGSSTDTQYF.

This clone was found once. V is TRBV5-4 and J is TRBJ1-1; D remains unclear. V was trimmed by 0 bases and J by 5 bases, leaving 11 bases between them. Per germline, CDR1 SGHNT and CDR2 YYREEE (reference sequence). The CDR3 covers 14 residues. The CDR3 DNA reads TGTGCCAGCAGCTTGGGCGGGGATAGTACTGAAGCTTTCTTT. Its translation is CASSLGGDSTEAFF. The whole variable domain, filled in from reference TRBV5-4 and TRBJ1-1, reads ETGVTQSPTHLIKTRGQQVTLRCSSQSGHNTVSWYQQALGQGPQFIFQYYREEENGRGNFPPRFSGLQFPNYSSELNVNALELDDSALYLCASSLGGDSTEAFFGQGTRLTVV.

The chain combines TRBV19 with TRBJ1-2, with 7 bases matching TRBD1. CDR3 length: 14 amino acids. Losses at the gene ends were 6 bases for V and 1 base for J; bases not matched to a gene: 5. From germline, CDR1 is LNHDA and CDR2 SQIVND (reference sequence). The CDR3 nucleotides are TGTGCCAGTAGCCCGGGACAGAATAACTATGGCTACACCTTC. This sequence encodes CASSPGQNNYGYTF.

The chain carries TRBV19 and TRBJ1-5; the D is unclear. The CDR3 runs to 15 residues. Germline assignment: CDR1 LNHDA and CDR2 SQIVND (reference sequence). V was pared by 7 bases and J by 2 bases, with 15 bases between. The CDR3 region is CASTPGWGGNQPQHF. For the CDR3, the DNA is TGTGCCAGTACCCCGGGGTGGGGTGGCAATCAGCCCCAGCATTTT.

In DNA form, the CDR3 reads TGCGCCAGCAGCACCCAGGGACAGGGAGGCACAGATACGCAGTATTTT. Residues: CASSTQGQGGTDTQYF. The chain is built from TRBV5-1 and TRBJ2-3, with TRBD1 matching over 9 bases. Looked up from germline, CDR1 is SGHRS and CDR2 is YFSETQ. The CDR3 is made up of 16 amino acids. Trimming took 4 bases from V and 1 from J; bases not matched to a gene: 7.

V and J are TRBV29-1 and TRBJ1-2, with 10 bases aligning to TRBD1. CDR1 and CDR2 (germline): SQVTM, ANQGSEA. With V trimmed by 7 bases and J by 8 bases, 10 bases remained unmatched. CDR3 length: 13 residues. The CDR3 region is CSAEGQGSGGYTF. The CDR3, as DNA: TGCAGCGCCGAGGGACAGGGGAGTGGAGGCTACACCTTC.

This clone was recorded at least ten times. The J gene is TRBJ1-6, the V gene TRBV27; D possibly corresponds to TRBD1 (6 bases). Germline loops: CDR1 MNHEY, CDR2 SMNVEV (reference sequence). V shed 4 bases and J shed 2 bases, with 15 bases lying between them. The CDR3 has 17 residues. The CDR3 sequence is CASSYRPGTPYNSPLHF. CDR3 coding DNA: TGTGCCAGCAGTTATAGGCCGGGGACACCCTATAATTCACCCCTCCACTTT.

This clone was found once. This chain links TRBV6-5 with TRBJ1-5; D is possibly TRBD1 (6 bases). The germline V gene has CDR1 MNHEY and CDR2 SVGAGI. V was pared by 6 bases and J by 2 bases, with 14 bases between. The CDR3 is 15 amino acids. The DNA of the CDR3 is TGTGCCAGCAGGTTACAGGGAATGGGCAATCAGCCCCAGCATTTT. Translated: CASRLQGMGNQPQHF.

The V gene is TRBV15, the J gene TRBJ1-2, with D possibly being TRBD1 (5 bases). The germline V gene encodes CDR1 LNHNV and CDR2 YYDKDF (reference sequence). V shed 0 bases and J shed 8 bases, with 13 bases lying between them. CDR3 length: 14 amino acids. CDR3 region: CATSRDRTMGGYTF. The CDR3 DNA follows: TGTGCCACCAGCAGAGATAGGACAATGGGGGGCTACACCTTC. Drawing the rest from reference TRBV15 and TRBJ1-2, the complete variable domain is DAMVIQNPRYQVTQFGKPVTLSCSQTLNHNVMYWYQQKSSQAPKLLFHYYDKDFNNEADTPDNFQSRRPNTSFCFLDIRSPGLGDTAMYLCATSRDRTMGGYTFGSGTRLTVV.

This clone appeared once. The CDR3 DNA sequence: TGTGCCAGCAGCATGACAGGGCCGCGTGGCTACACCTTC. Protein: CASSMTGPRGYTF. The rearrangement uses TRBV6-2 or TRBV6-3 and TRBJ1-2; 7 nucleotides line up with TRBD1. Germline CDR1 reads MNHEY; CDR2 reads SVGEGT. The CDR3 runs to 13 residues. The ends lost 6 bases at V and 7 bases at J; junction bases unmatched: 8.

This chain joins TRBV10-3 and TRBJ1-2; 7 nucleotides align to TRBD1. Looked up from germline, CDR1 is ENHRY and CDR2 is SYGVKD. The CDR3 has 13 residues. V lost 7 bases and J lost 4; bases outside the gene matches: 6. The CDR3 DNA sequence: TGTGCCATCAAGGGCCGGGACAGCTATGGCTACACCTTC. This codes for CAIKGRDSYGYTF.

The chain combines TRBV15 with TRBJ2-3, with 8 bases that match TRBD2. Germline V gene sequence: CDR1 LNHNV, CDR2 YYDKDF (reference sequence). V dropped 4 bases and J dropped 5; count of bases not matched to a gene: 5. This CDR3 comprises 14 residues. CDR3 bases: TGTGCCACCAGCACCCGGGAGGGGGGAGATACGCAGTATTTT. Translating it yields CATSTREGGDTQYF.

The CDR3 DNA sequence: TGTGCCAGTACCAGAAGGGGGACAGATACCTACGAGCAGTACTTC. Its translation is CASTRRGTDTYEQYF. V and J are TRBV19 and TRBJ2-7, with 7 bases aligning to TRBD1. V dropped 7 bases and J dropped 2; count of bases not matched to a gene: 11. This CDR3 contains 15 residues. CDR1 and CDR2 from the germline V gene are LNHDA and SQIVND (reference sequence). The whole variable domain, filled in from reference TRBV19 and TRBJ2-7, reads DGGITQSPKYLFRKEGQNVTLSCEQNLNHDAMYWYRQDPGQGLRLIYYSQIVNDFQKGDIAEGYSVSREKKESFPLTVTSAQKNPTAFYLCASTRRGTDTYEQYFGPGTRLTVT.

The chain employs TRBV4-3 and TRBJ1-2; no clear D. CDR1 is LGHNA and CDR2 is YSLEER in the germline V gene. The V and J ends lost 0 bases and 0 bases respectively, with 11 bases between them. The CDR3 loop spans 16 amino acids. For the CDR3, the DNA is TGCGCCAGCAGCCAAGAGAGACTATTAGCTAACTATGGCTACACCTTC. This sequence encodes CASSQERLLANYGYTF.

This chain joins TRBV6-4 and TRBJ1-1; no definite D call. Trimming took off 6 bases at V and 3 bases at J, with 17 bases between the two ends. CDR1 is MRHNA and CDR2 is SNTAGT in the germline V gene. The CDR3 is 15 residues long. The CDR3: CASSPGWVGDTEAFF. CDR3 DNA sequence: TGTGCCAGCAGCCCTGGGTGGGTCGGGGACACTGAAGCTTTCTTT.

The chain employs TRBV7-2 and TRBJ1-3; D is uncertain. Germline V gives CDR1 SGHTA, CDR2 FQGNSA. This CDR3 contains 15 residues. Trimming shortened V by 4 bases and J by 0 bases, and 10 bases separated the two germline ends. Here the CDR3 reads CASSSDNRSGNTIYF. CDR3 nucleotide sequence: TGTGCCAGCAGCTCAGACAATCGCTCTGGAAACACCATATATTTT.